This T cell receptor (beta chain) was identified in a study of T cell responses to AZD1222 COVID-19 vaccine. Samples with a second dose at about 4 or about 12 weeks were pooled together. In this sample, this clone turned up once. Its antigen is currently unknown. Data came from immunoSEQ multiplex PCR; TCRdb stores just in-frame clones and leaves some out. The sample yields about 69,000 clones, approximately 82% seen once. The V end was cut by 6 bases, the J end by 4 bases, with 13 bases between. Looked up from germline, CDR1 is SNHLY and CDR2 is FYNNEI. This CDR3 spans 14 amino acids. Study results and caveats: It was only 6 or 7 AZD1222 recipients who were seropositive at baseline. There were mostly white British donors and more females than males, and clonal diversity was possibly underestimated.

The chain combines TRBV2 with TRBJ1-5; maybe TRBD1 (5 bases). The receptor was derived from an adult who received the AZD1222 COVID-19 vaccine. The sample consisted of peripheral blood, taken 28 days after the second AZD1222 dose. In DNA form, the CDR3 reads TGTGCCAGCAGCCGGCAGGGATCTAATCAGCCCCAGCATTTT. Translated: CASSRQGSNQPQHF.